The 13 T cell receptor beta chains listed next were all sequenced from one sample in a study of OX40 agonist ivuxolimab in advanced cancers. Profiling relied on immunoSEQ multiplex PCR, and the TCRdb table lists in-frame clones only, not all of them. The table shows tens of thousands of clones, with 65% to 85% occurring only once. The specimen was CD4+ or CD8+ T cells sorted from blood, collected in a trial of the OX40 agonist ivuxolimab. The receptors derive from an adult with an advanced solid tumor such as melanoma, head and neck, liver or kidney cancer.

This rearrangement joins TRBV2 to TRBJ1-1; D not resolved. Germline CDR1 and CDR2: SNHLY and FYNNEI. V was cut by 0 bases and J by 5 bases, with 7 bases left in between. The CDR3 has 13 residues. CDR3 region: CASSEATSTEAFF. The DNA for the CDR3 is TGTGCCAGCAGTGAAGCCACCTCTACTGAAGCTTTCTTT. Combining the CDR3 with reference TRBV2 and TRBJ1-1 gives the whole variable domain EPEVTQTPSHQVTQMGQEVILRCVPISNHLYFYWYRQILGQKVEFLVSFYNNEISEKSEIFDDQFSVERPDGSNFTLKIRSTKLEDSAMYFCASSEATSTEAFFGQGTRLTVV.

V gene TRBV7-8 combines with J gene TRBJ1-5; D is uncertain. Germline V gene lookup returns CDR1 SGHVS and CDR2 FQNEAQ. V shed 3 bases and J shed 2 bases, with 11 bases lying between them. The CDR3 is 15 amino acids. CDR3 in amino acids: CASSLQPSGNQPQHF. CDR3 DNA sequence: TGTGCCAGCAGCTTGCAACCGAGTGGCAATCAGCCCCAGCATTTT.

This rearrangement joins TRBV5-1 to TRBJ2-3, with TRBD1 identical over 9 bases. Trimming removed 1 base from V and 3 bases from J; junction bases left unmatched: 3. The CDR3 sequence is 15 residues long. Per the germline V gene, CDR1 is SGHRS and CDR2 is YFSETQ. CDR3 amino acids: CASSLWDRATDTQYF. CDR3 bases: TGCGCCAGCAGCTTGTGGGACAGGGCAACAGATACGCAGTATTTT.

The rearrangement joins TRBV10-1 to TRBJ2-7, with D tentatively TRBD1 (6 bases). Trimming pared 8 bases from V and 6 bases from J, leaving 17 bases between. The CDR3 sequence is 13 residues long. Looked up from germline, CDR1 is WNHNN and CDR2 is SYGVQD (reference sequence). The CDR3 loop reads CASQTGRGSEQYF. The CDR3 coding sequence is TGCGCCAGCCAAACAGGGAGAGGATCCGAGCAGTACTTC.

This CDR3 reads CASSKSGGSYEQYF. Written as DNA, the CDR3 is TGTGCCAGCAGCAAAAGCGGGGGCTCCTACGAGCAGTACTTC. The chain combines TRBV11-3 with TRBJ2-5, with TRBD2 matching over 8 bases. The DNA end lines up better with TRBJ2-7; the J call may be wrong. Germline V gene lookup returns CDR1 SGHNT and CDR2 YENEEA. The CDR3 is made up of 14 amino acids.

The chain couples TRBV10-3 to TRBJ2-2; D possibly corresponds to TRBD1 (6 bases). There are 18 residues in the CDR3. Germline values: CDR1 ENHRY, CDR2 SYGVKD. The germline V and J ends were trimmed by 10 bases and 0 bases, with 24 bases remaining between them. CDR3 nucleotide sequence: TGTGCCACCCTGCCAGGCCAGGGGATCGGCCCGAACACCGGGGAGCTGTTTTTT. Its translation is CATLPGQGIGPNTGELFF.

The V call is TRBV6-6, the J call TRBJ2-7, with unresolved D. V shed 0 bases and J shed 6 bases, with 12 bases lying between them. The CDR3 runs to 14 residues. Looked up from germline, CDR1 is MNHNY and CDR2 is SVGAGI (reference sequence). CDR3 sequence (DNA): TGTGCCAGCAGTTACTCGAAAGAAGTGGGCGAGCAGTACTTC. The encoded protein is CASSYSKEVGEQYF.

This clone has a handful of counts. The CDR3 loop is CASSWGGNTEAFF. DNA for the CDR3: TGTGCCAGTAGTTGGGGGGGGAACACTGAAGCTTTCTTT. The chain carries TRBV19 and TRBJ1-1, with a weak D call TRBD1 (5 bases). This CDR3 spans 13 amino acids. CDR1 LNHDA and CDR2 SQIVND come from the germline V gene (reference sequence). V was trimmed by 5 bases and J by 1 base, leaving 8 bases between them. Full variable domain (outside the CDR3, taken from reference TRBV19 and TRBJ1-1): DGGITQSPKYLFRKEGQNVTLSCEQNLNHDAMYWYRQDPGQGLRLIYYSQIVNDFQKGDIAEGYSVSREKKESFPLTVTSAQKNPTAFYLCASSWGGNTEAFFGQGTRLTVV.

The chain is built from TRBV6-5 and TRBJ1-1; tentatively, D is TRBD1 (5 bases). The CDR3 length is 16 residues. The V end was cut by 0 bases, the J end by 0 bases, with 11 bases between. Germline V gene sequence: CDR1 MNHEY, CDR2 SVGAGI. DNA for the CDR3: TGTGCCAGCAGTTACTCGAACCGGGGCTTGAACACTGAAGCTTTCTTT. It is translated as CASSYSNRGLNTEAFF.

The genes are TRBV6-6 and TRBJ2-1; TRBD2 matches 8 bases. This CDR3 has 14 residues. Germline values: CDR1 MNHNY, CDR2 SVGAGI (reference sequence). The ends lost 5 bases at V and 3 bases at J; junction bases unmatched: 3. In nucleotides, the CDR3 is TGTGCCAGCAGTCGGACTAGCAACTACAATGAGCAGTTCTTC. As protein: CASSRTSNYNEQFF.

This clone occurred once. The V gene is TRBV19, the J gene TRBJ2-2; the match to TRBD1 covers 11 bases. Germline CDR1 is LNHDA and CDR2 is SQIVND (reference sequence). The CDR3 length is 17 residues. The junction had 4 bases not matched to a gene; V was cut back by 0 bases and J by 4 bases. The CDR3 DNA reads as TGTGCCAGTAGTATAGATCCCGGGACAGGGGGCACCGGGGAGCTGTTTTTT. It specifies CASSIDPGTGGTGELFF.

This clone appeared a few times. This chain joins TRBV29-1 and TRBJ1-1; D is undetermined. The CDR3 extends over 13 amino acids. CDR1 and CDR2 from the germline V gene are SQVTM and ANQGSEA. V was shortened by 6 bases and J by 2 bases, with 13 bases between the two germline ends. CDR3 sequence reads: CSVWGGANTEAFF. CDR3 bases: TGCAGCGTATGGGGTGGTGCCAACACTGAAGCTTTCTTT.

J is TRBJ2-2 and V is TRBV10-2, with unresolved D. The CDR3 extends over 13 amino acids. With 7 bases removed from V and 4 bases from J, the gap between germline ends came to 10 bases. The germline V gene has CDR1 WSHSY and CDR2 SAAADI. The CDR3 protein is CASNLLRTGELFF. CDR3 DNA sequence: TGCGCCAGCAATTTACTCCGCACCGGGGAGCTGTTTTTT.